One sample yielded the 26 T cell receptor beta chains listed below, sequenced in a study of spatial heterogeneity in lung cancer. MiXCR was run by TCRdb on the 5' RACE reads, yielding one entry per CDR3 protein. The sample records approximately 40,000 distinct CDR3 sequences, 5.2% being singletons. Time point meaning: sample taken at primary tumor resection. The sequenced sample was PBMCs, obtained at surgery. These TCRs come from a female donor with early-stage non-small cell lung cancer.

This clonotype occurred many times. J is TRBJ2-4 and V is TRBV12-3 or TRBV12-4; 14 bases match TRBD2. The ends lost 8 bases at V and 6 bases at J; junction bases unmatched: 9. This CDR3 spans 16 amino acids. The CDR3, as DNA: TGTGCCAGCTCCCGACTAGCGGGGGGGCAGGGAAACATTCAGTACTTC. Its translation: CASSRLAGGQGNIQYF.

The CDR3 spells CASSMGTGNQETQYF. Written as DNA, the CDR3 is TGTGCCAGCAGTATGGGGACAGGGAACCAAGAGACCCAGTACTTC. This chain links TRBV27 with TRBJ2-5, with TRBD1 identical over 9 bases. Trimming took 5 bases from V and 0 from J; bases not matched to a gene: 4. The CDR3 is made up of 15 amino acids. Germline values: CDR1 MNHEY, CDR2 SMNVEV (reference sequence).

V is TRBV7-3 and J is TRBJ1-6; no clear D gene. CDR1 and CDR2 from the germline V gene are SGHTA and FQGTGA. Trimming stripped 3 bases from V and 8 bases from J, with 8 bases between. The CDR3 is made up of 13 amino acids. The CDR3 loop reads CASSFTLDSPLHF. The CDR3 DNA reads TGTGCCAGCAGCTTTACCCTAGATTCACCCCTCCACTTT. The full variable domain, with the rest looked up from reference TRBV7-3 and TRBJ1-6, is GAGVSQTPSNKVTEKGKYVELRCDPISGHTALYWYRQSLGQGPEFLIYFQGTGAADDSGLPNDRFFAVRPEGSVSTLKIQRTERGDSAVYLCASSFTLDSPLHFGNGTRLTVT.

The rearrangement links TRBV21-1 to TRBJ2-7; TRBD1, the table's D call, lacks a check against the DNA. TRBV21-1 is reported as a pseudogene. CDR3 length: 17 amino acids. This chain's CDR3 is CASSKECAGTLAYEQYF. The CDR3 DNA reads TGTGCCAGCAGCAAAGAATGCGCCGGGACACTCGCCTACGAGCAGTACTTC.

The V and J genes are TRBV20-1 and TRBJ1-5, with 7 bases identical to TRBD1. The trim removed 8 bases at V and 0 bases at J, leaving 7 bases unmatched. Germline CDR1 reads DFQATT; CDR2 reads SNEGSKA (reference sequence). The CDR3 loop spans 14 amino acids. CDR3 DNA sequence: TGCAGTTCCTACAGACAGGGTAGCAATCAGCCCCAGCATTTT. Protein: CSSYRQGSNQPQHF.

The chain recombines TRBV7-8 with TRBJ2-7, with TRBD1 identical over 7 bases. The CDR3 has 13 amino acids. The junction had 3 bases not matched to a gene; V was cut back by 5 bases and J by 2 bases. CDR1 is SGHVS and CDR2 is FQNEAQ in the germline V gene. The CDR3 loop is CASSDRVAYEQYF. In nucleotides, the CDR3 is TGTGCCAGCAGCGACAGGGTAGCCTACGAGCAGTACTTC. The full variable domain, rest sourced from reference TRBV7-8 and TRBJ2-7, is GAGVSQSPRYKVAKRGQDVALRCDPISGHVSLFWYQQALGQGPEFLTYFQNEAQLDKSGLPSDRFFAERPEGSVSTLKIQRTQQEDSAVYLCASSDRVAYEQYFGPGTRLTVT.

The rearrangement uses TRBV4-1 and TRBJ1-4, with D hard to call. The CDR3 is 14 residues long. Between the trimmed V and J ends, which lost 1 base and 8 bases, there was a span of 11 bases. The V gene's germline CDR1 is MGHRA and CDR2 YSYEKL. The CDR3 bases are TGCGCCAGCAGCCAAGGAAAAGCCCGAGAAAAACTGTTTTTT. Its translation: CASSQGKAREKLFF.

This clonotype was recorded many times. The CDR3 reads CASSPDRGITDTQYF. DNA of the CDR3: TGTGCCAGCTCACCGGACAGGGGGATCACAGATACGCAGTATTTT. The chain carries TRBV18 and TRBJ2-3; 10 nucleotides agree with TRBD1. The V gene end was trimmed by 3 bases and the J gene end by 2 bases; junction bases not matched to a gene: 2. Germline CDR1 KGHSH, CDR2 LQKENI. The CDR3 has 15 amino acids.

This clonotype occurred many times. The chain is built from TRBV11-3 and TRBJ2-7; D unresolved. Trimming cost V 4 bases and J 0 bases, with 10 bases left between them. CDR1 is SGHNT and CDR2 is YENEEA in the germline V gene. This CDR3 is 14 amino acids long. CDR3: CASSSRTGSYEQYF. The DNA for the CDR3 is TGTGCCAGCAGCTCCCGGACCGGCTCCTACGAGCAGTACTTC.

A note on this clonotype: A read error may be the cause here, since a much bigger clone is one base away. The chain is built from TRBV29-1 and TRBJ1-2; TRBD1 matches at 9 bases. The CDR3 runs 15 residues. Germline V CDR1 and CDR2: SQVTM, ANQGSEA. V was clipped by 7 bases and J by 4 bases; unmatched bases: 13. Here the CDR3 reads CSEIMGQGSSYGYTF. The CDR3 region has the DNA TGCAGCGAGATAATGGGACAGGGCTCGAGCTATGGCTACACCTTC. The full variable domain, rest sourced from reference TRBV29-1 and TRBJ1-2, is SAVISQKPSRDICQRGTSLTIQCQVDSQVTMMFWYRQQPGQSLTLIATANQGSEATYESGFVIDKFPISRPNLTFSTLTVSNMSPEDSSIYLCSEIMGQGSSYGYTFGSGTRLTVV.

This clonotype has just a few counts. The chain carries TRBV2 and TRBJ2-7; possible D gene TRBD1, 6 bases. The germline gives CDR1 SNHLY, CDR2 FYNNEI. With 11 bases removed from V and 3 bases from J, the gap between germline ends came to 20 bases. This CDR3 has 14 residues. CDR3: CASRQDLNLYEQYF. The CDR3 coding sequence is TGTGCCTCCAGACAGGACCTAAACCTCTACGAGCAGTACTTC.

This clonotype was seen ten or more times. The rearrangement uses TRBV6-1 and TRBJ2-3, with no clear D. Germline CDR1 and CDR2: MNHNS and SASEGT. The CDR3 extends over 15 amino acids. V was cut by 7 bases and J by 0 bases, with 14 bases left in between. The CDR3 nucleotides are TGTGCCAGCATCCAATACAAGCCTAGCACAGATACGCAGTATTTT. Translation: CASIQYKPSTDTQYF.

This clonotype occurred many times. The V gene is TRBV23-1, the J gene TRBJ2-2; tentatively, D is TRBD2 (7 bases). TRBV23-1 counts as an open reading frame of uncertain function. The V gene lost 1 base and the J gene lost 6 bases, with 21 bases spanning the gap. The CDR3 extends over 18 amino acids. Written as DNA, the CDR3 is TGCGCCAGCAGTCAATTAAATTTACGGGGGGCTCCTCCCGGGGAGCTGTTTTTT. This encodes CASSQLNLRGAPPGELFF.

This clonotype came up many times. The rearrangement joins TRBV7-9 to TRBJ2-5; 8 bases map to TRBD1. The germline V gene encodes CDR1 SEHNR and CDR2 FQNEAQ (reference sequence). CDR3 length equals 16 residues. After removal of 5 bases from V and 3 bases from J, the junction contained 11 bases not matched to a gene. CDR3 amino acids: CASSVRLQGAKETQYF. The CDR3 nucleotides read TGTGCCAGCAGCGTCCGGTTGCAGGGGGCGAAAGAGACCCAGTACTTC.

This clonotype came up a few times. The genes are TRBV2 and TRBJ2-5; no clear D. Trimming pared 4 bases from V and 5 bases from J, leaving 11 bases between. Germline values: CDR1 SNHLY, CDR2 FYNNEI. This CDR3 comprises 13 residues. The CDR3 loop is CASSVLGIETQYF. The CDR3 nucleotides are TGTGCCAGCAGTGTACTGGGGATCGAGACCCAGTACTTC.

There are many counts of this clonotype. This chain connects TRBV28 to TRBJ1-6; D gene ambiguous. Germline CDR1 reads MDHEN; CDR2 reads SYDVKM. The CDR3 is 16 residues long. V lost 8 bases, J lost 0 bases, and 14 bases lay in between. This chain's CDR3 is CASHLGSFSYNSPLHF. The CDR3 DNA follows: TGTGCCAGCCACCTCGGCTCCTTCTCCTATAATTCACCCCTCCACTTT.

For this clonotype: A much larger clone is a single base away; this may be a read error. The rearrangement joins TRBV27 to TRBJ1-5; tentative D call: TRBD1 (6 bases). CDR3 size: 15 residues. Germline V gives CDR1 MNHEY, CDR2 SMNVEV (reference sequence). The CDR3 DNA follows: TGTGCCAGCAGTGCGAGGGTTGGGGGCAATCAGCACCAGCATTTT. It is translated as CASSARVGGNQHQHF.

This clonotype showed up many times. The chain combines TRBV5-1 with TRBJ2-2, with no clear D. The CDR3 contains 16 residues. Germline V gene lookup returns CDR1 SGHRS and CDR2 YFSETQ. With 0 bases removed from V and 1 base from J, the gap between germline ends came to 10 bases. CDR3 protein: CASSLVVAGNTGELFF. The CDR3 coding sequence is TGCGCCAGCAGCTTGGTGGTGGCTGGGAACACCGGGGAGCTGTTTTTT. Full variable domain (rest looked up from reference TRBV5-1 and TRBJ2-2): KAGVTQTPRYLIKTRGQQVTLSCSPISGHRSVSWYQQTPGQGLQFLFEYFSETQRNKGNFPGRFSGRQFSNSRSEMNVSTLELGDSALYLCASSLVVAGNTGELFFGEGSRLTVL.

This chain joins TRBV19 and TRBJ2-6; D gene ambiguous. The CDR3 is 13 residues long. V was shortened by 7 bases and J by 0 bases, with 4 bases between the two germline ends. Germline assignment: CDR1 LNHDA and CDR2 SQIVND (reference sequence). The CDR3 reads CASTLSGANVLTF. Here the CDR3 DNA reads TGTGCCAGTACTCTCTCTGGGGCCAACGTCCTGACTTTC.

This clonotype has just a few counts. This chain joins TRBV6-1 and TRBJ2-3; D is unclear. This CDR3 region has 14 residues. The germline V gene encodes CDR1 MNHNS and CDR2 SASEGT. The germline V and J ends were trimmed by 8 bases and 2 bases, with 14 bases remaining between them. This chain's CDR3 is CASSRALPTDTQYF. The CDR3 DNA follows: TGTGCCAGCTCTCGAGCACTTCCCACAGATACGCAGTATTTT.

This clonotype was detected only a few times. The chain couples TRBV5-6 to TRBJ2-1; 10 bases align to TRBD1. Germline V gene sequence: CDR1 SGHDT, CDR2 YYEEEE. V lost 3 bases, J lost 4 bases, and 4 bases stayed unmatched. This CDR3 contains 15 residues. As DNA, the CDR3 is TGTGCCAGCAGCTCCCCGGGACAGGGGTACAATGAGCAGTTCTTC. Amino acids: CASSSPGQGYNEQFF.

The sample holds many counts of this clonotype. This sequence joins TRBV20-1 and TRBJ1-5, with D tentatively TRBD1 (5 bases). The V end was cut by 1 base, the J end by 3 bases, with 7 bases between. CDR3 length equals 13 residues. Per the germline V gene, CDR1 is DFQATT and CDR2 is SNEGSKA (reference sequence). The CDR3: CSARGQPNQPQHF. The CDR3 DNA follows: TGCAGTGCTAGAGGACAGCCCAATCAGCCCCAGCATTTT.

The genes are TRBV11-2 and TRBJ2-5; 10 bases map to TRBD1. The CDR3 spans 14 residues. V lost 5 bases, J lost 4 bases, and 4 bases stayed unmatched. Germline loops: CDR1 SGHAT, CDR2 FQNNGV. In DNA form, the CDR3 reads TGTGCCAGCAGCCGACAGGGGGCAGGAGAGACCCAGTACTTC. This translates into CASSRQGAGETQYF.

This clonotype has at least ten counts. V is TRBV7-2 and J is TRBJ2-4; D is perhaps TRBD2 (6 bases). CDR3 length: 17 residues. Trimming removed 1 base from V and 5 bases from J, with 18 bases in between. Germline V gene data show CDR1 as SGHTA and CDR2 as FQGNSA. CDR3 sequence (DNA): TGTGCCAGCAGCTTAGTCTGGGGTAGCGGCCCCGAAAACATTCAGTACTTC. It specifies CASSLVWGSGPENIQYF.

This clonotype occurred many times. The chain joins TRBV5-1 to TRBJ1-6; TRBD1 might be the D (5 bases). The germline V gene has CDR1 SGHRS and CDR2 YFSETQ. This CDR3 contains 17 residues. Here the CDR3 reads CDLTPGQGTSGNSPLHF. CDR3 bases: TGCGACCTAACACCCGGGCAGGGAACGAGTGGGAATTCACCCCTCCACTTT. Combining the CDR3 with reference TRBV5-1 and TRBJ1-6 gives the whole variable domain KAGVTQTPRYLIKTRGQQVTLSCSPISGHRSVSWYQQTPGQGLQFLFEYFSETQRNKGNFPGRFSGRQFSNSRSEMNVSTLELGDSALYLCDLTPGQGTSGNSPLHFGNGTRLTVT.

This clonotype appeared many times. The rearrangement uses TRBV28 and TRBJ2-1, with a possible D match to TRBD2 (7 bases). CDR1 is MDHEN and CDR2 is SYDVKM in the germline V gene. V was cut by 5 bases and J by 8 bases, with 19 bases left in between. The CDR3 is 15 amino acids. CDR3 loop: CASSQPGGKTDEQFF. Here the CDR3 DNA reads TGTGCCAGCAGTCAGCCGGGGGGCAAGACGGATGAGCAGTTCTTC.